This TCR beta chain originates from a study of T cell responses to AZD1222 COVID-19 vaccine. Study-level points and caveats: Reports say nearly half of spike-specific TCRs go after unmutated variant regions.

Concerning this clone: As yet, its antigen is unknown.

The repertoire was sequenced with immunoSEQ multiplex PCR; TCRdb's copy has only in-frame clones and lacks some. The data contain 150,000 or so clones, approximately 90% of them singletons. Second-dose intervals near 4 or 12 weeks were combined. J gave up 0 bases and V 2 bases, and 11 bases lay outside the gene matches. This CDR3 is 19 amino acids long. Germline V CDR1 and CDR2: SEHNR, FQNEAQ (reference sequence). The J gene is TRBJ1-3, the V gene TRBV7-9; 9 positions match TRBD1. This receptor was identified in an adult who received the AZD1222 COVID-19 vaccine. The material sequenced was peripheral blood, taken 28 days after the second AZD1222 dose. CDR3 amino acids: CASSLRDRVFSDSGNTIYF. The DNA of the CDR3 is TGTGCCAGCAGCTTACGGGACAGGGTTTTTTCCGACTCTGGAAACACCATATATTTT.